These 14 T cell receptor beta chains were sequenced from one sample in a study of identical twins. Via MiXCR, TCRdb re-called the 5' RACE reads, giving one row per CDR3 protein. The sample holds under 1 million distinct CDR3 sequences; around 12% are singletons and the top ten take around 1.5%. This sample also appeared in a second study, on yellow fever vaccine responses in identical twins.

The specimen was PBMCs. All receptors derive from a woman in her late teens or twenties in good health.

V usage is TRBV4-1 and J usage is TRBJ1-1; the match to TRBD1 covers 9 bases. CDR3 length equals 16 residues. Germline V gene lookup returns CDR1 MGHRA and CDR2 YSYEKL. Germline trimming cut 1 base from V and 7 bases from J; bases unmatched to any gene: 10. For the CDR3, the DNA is TGCGCCAGCAGCCAAGGACCCCAAACAGGGGGCGGTGAAGCTTTCTTT. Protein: CASSQGPQTGGGEAFF.

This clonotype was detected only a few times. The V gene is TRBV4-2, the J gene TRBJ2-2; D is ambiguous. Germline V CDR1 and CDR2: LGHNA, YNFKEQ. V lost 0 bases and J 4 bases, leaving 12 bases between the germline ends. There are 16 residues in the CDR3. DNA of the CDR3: TGTGCCAGCAGCCAAGATATGGCACAAGTCACCGGGGAGCTGTTTTTT. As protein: CASSQDMAQVTGELFF.

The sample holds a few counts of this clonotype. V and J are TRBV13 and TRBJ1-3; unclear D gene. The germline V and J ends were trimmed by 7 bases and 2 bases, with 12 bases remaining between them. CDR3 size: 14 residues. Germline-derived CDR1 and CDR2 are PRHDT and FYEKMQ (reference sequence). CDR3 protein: CASTKGGTGNTIYF. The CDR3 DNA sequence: TGTGCCAGCACTAAAGGAGGGACTGGAAACACCATATATTTT.

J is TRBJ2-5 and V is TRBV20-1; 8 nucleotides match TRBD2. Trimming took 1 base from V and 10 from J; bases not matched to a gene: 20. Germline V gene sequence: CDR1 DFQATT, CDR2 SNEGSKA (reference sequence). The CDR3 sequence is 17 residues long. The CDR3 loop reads CSARVKVAGLPQRGQYF. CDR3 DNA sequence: TGCAGTGCTAGAGTGAAGGTAGCGGGACTTCCCCAAAGGGGCCAGTACTTC.

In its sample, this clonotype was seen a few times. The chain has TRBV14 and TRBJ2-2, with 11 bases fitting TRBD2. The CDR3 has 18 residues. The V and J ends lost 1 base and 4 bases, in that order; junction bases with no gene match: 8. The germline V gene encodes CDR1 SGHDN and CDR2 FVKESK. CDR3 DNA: TGTGCCAGCAGCCAAGCCTTACTAGCGGGAGTTACCACCGGGGAGCTGTTTTTT. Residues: CASSQALLAGVTTGELFF.

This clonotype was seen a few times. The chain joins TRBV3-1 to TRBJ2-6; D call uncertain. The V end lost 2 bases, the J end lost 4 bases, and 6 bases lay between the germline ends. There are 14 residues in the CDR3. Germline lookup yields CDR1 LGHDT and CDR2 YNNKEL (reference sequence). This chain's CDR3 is CASSQLAGANVLTF. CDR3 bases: TGTGCCAGCAGCCAACTGGCCGGGGCCAACGTCCTGACTTTC. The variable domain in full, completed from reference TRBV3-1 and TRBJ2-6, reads DTAVSQTPKYLVTQMGNDKSIKCEQNLGHDTMYWYKQDSKKFLKIMFSYNNKELIINETVPNRFSPKSPDKAHLNLHINSLELGDSAVYFCASSQLAGANVLTFGAGSRLTVL.

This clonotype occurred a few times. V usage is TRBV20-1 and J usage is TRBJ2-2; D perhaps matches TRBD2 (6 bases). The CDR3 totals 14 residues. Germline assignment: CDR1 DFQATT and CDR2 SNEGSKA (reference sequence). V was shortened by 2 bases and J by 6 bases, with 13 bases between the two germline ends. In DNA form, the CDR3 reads TGCAGTGCTAGATCTGGGGGGAGTGCCGGGGAGCTGTTTTTT. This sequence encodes CSARSGGSAGELFF.

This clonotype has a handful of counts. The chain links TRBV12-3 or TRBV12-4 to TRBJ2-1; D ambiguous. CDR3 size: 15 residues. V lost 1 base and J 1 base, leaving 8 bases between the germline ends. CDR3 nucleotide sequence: TGTGCCAGCAGTTTAGACCGTTATTCCTACAATGAGCAGTTCTTC. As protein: CASSLDRYSYNEQFF.

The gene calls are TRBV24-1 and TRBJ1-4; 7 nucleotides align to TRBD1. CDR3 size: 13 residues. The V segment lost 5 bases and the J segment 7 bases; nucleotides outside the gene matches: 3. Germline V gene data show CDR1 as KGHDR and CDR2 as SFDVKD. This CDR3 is CATSGQGGEKLFF. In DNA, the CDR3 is TGTGCCACCAGTGGACAGGGAGGTGAAAAACTGTTTTTT.

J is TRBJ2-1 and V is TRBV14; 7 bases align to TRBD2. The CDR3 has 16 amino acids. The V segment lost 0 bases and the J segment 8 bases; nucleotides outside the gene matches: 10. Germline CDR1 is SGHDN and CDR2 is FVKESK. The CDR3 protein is CASSQDVAGVIDEQFF. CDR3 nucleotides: TGTGCCAGCAGCCAAGATGTGGCGGGAGTGATCGATGAGCAGTTCTTC.

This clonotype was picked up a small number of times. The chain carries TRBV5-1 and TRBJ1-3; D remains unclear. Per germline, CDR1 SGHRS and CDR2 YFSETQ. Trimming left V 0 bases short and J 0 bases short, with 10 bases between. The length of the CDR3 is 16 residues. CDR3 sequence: CASSLDWSGSGNTIYF. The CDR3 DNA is TGCGCCAGCAGCTTGGATTGGTCGGGCTCTGGAAACACCATATATTTT.

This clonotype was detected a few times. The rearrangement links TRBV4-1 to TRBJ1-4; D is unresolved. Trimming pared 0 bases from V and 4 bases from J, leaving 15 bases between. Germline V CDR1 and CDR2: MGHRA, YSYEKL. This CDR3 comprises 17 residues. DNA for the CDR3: TGCGCCAGCAGCCAAGATAGGGTCGGGCAAGATAATGAAAAACTGTTTTTT. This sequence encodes CASSQDRVGQDNEKLFF.

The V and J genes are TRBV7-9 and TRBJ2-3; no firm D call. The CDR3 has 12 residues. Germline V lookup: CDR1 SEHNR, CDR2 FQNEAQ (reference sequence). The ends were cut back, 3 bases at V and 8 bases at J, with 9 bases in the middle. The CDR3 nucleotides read TGTGCCAGCAGCTTTGTCCCACCTACGCAGTATTTT. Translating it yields CASSFVPPTQYF.

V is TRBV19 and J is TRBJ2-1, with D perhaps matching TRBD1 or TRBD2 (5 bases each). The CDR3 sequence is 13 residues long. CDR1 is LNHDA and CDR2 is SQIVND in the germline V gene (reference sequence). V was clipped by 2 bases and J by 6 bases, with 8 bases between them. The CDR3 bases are TGTGCCAGTAGTATATTCGGGGCCAATGAGCAGTTCTTC. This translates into CASSIFGANEQFF.